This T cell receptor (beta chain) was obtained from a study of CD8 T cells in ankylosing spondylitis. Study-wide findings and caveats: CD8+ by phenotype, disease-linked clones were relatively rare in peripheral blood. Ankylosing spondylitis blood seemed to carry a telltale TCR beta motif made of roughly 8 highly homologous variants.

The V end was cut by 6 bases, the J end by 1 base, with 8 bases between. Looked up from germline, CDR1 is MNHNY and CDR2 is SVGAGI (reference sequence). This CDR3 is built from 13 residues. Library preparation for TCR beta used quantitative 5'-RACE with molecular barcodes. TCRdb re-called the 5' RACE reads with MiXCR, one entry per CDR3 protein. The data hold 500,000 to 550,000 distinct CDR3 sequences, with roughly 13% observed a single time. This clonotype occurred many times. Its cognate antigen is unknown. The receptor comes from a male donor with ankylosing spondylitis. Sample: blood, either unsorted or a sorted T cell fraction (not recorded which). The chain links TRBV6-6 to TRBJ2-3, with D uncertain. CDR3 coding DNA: TGTGCCAGCAGCACCCCGGGCACAGATACGCAGTATTTT. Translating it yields CASSTPGTDTQYF.